This TCR beta chain was observed in a study of blood T cell repertoires in COVID-19. About the study: Specimens from acute and convalescent COVID-19 originated in the United States, Italy and Spain. PBMCs, B-cell-depleted T cells, or T cells were the source of the cDNA or gDNA that made up the material.

V lost 3 bases and J lost 6; bases outside the gene matches: 10. Germline V gene data show CDR1 as WNHNN and CDR2 as SYGVQD (reference sequence). The CDR3 consists of 15 residues. Source study methods: By means of reference gene primer amplification, nucleated cell counts were estimated. This table comes from immunoSEQ multiplex PCR, and its TCRdb copy is limited to in-frame clones, with some not included. That table supplies the V and J calls and clone size; D and trimming were determined from the DNA. The sample holds under 450,000 clones, 88% seen once. Seattle participants joined during active infection and were tracked over time.

The sequencing input was peripheral blood. The chain recombines TRBV10-1 with TRBJ2-7; 8 nucleotides agree with TRBD1. The source is a woman aged 45 to 65 with COVID-19, enrolled during active disease. The CDR3 bases are TGCGCCAGCAGTGATGCGAGACAGGGGAGGTCCGAGCAGTACTTC. Encoded protein: CASSDARQGRSEQYF.